This TCR beta chain was captured in a study of T-cell memory formation after mild COVID-19. The wider study: Clusters were largely donor specific.

MiXCR, applied by TCRdb to the 5' RACE reads, yields one record per CDR3 protein. The sample yields fewer than 700,000 distinct CDR3 sequences, approximately 18% seen once. Trimming shortened V by 3 bases and J by 4 bases, and 10 bases separated the two germline ends. The CDR3 has 14 amino acids. Germline assignment: CDR1 KGHSH and CDR2 LQKENI. This clonotype was detected a few times. Its antigen remains unknown. Regarding the study as a whole: Mostly located in CM and EM were contracting CD4+ clones, with contracting CD8+ clones located in EMRA. While clones contracting from day 15 to 85 were balanced between CD4 and CD8, later expanders leaned CD4+.

This chain connects TRBV18 to TRBJ1-5, with a possible D match to TRBD1 (6 bases). The sequence was obtained from an adult woman who had mild COVID-19 (a few samples of this study predate the infection). Cell type and time point are not known. Sequenced input: PBMCs or a T cell subset sorted from them (not recorded which). The CDR3 here is CASSPSRGNQPQHF. The CDR3 DNA follows: TGTGCCAGCTCACCCTCGAGGGGGAATCAGCCCCAGCATTTT.